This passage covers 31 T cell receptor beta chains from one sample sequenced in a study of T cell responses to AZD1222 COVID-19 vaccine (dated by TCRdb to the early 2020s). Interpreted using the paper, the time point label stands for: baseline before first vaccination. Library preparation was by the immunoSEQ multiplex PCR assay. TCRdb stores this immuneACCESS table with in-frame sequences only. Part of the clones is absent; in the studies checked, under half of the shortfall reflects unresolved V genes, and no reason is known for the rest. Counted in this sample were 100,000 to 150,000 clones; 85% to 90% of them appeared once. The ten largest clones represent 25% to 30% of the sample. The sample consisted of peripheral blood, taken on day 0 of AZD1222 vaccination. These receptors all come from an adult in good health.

The CDR3 DNA sequence: TGTGCCAGCAGCTTGGCAGGGGTGGGTAGCAATCAGCCCCAGCATTTT. Residues: CASSLAGVGSNQPQHF. The chain carries TRBV5-6 and TRBJ1-5; TRBD1 is a possible D gene (6 bases). Trimming took off 0 bases at V and 0 bases at J, with 10 bases between the two ends. The germline CDR1 and CDR2 sequences are SGHDT and YYEEEE. The CDR3 has 16 amino acids.

CDR3: CASSLVGAMTDTQYF. The CDR3 DNA reads as TGTGCCAGCAGCTTAGTTGGGGCGATGACAGATACGCAGTATTTT. The rearrangement joins TRBV7-9 to TRBJ2-3; weak D call: TRBD1 (5 bases). The V gene's germline CDR1 is SEHNR and CDR2 FQNEAQ (reference sequence). The V end was cut by 1 base, the J end by 3 bases, with 11 bases between. This CDR3 is 15 amino acids long.

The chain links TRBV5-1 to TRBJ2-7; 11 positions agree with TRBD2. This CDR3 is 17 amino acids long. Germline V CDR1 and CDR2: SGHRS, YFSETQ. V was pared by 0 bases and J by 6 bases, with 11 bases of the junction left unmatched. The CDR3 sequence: CASSLEGTSGYAVEQYF. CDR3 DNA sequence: TGCGCCAGCAGCTTGGAAGGGACTAGCGGCTACGCAGTCGAGCAGTACTTC.

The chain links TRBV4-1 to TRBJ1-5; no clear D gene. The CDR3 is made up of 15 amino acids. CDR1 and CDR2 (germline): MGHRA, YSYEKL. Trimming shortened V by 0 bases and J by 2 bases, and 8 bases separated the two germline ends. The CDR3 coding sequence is TGCGCCAGCAGCCAAGAAGGGTGGGGCAATCAGCCCCAGCATTTT. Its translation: CASSQEGWGNQPQHF.

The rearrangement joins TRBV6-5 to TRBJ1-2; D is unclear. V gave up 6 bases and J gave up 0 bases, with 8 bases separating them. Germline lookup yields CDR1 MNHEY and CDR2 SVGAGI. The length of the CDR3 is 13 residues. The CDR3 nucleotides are TGTGCCAGCAGGCAAACAGCTAACTATGGCTACACCTTC. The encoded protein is CASRQTANYGYTF.

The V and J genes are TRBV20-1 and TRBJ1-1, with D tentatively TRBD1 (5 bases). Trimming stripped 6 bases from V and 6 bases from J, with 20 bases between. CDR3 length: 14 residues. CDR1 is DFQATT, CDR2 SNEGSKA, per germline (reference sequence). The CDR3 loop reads CSASNSGSSPEAFF. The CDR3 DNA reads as TGCAGTGCCAGTAATTCAGGGTCCAGCCCTGAAGCTTTCTTT.

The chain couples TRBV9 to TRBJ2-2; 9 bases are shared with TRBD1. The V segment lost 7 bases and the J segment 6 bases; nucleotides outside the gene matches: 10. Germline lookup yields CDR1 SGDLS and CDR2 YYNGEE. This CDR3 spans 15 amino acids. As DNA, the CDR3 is TGTGCCAGCCAGCTTGGACAGGGGAAGGCCGGGGAGCTGTTTTTT. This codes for CASQLGQGKAGELFF.

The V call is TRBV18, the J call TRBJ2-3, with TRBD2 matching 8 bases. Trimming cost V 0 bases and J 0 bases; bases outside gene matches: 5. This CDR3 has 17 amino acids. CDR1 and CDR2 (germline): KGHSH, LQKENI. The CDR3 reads CASSPPVRGGSTDTQYF. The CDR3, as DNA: TGTGCCAGCTCACCACCGGTCCGGGGGGGTAGCACAGATACGCAGTATTTT.

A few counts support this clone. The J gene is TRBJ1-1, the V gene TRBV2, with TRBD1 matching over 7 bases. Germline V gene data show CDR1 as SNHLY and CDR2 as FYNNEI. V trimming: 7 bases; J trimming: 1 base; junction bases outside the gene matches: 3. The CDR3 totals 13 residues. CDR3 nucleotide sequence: TGTGCCAGCAACTACAGGGGGAACACTGAAGCTTTCTTT. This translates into CASNYRGNTEAFF.

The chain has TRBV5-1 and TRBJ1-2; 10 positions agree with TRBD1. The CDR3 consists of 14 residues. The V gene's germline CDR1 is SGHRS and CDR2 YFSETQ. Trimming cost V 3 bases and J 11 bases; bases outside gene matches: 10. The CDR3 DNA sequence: TGCGCCAGCAGCTCCCTGGGGACAGGGGTCGGATACACCTTC. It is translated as CASSSLGTGVGYTF.

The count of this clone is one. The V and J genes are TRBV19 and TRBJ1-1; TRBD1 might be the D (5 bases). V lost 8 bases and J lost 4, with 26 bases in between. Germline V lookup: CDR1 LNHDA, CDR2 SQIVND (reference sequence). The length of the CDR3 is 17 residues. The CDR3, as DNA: TGTGCCAGTTGGGGTGGGACCCAGGCGAGGATGGGCACTGAAGCTTTCTTT. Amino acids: CASWGGTQARMGTEAFF.

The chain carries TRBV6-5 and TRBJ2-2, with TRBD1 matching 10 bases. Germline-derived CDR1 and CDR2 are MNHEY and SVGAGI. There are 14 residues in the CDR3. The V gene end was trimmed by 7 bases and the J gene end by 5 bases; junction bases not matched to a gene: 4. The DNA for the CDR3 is TGTGCCAGCAACCCGGGACAGGGGACCGGGGAGCTGTTTTTT. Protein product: CASNPGQGTGELFF.

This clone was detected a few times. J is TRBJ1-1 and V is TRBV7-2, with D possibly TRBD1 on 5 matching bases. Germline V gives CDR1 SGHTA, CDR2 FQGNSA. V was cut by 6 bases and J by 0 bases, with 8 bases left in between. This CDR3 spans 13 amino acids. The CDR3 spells CASRAGMNTEAFF. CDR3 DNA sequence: TGTGCCAGCAGGGCAGGGATGAACACTGAAGCTTTCTTT.

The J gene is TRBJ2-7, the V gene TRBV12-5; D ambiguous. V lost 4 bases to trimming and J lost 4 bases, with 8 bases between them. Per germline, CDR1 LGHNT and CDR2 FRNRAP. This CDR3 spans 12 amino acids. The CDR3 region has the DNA TGTGCTAGTGGTTCCGAATCGTACGAGCAGTACTTC. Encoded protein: CASGSESYEQYF. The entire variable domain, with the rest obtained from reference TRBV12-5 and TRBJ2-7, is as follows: DARVTQTPRHKVTEMGQEVTMRCQPILGHNTVFWYRQTMMQGLELLAYFRNRAPLDDSGMPKDRFSAEMPDATLATLKIQPSEPRDSAVYFCASGSESYEQYFGPGTRLTVT.

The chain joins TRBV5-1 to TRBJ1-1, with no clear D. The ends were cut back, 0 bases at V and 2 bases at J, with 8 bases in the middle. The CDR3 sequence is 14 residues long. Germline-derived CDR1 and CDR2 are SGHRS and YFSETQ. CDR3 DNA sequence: TGCGCCAGCAGCTTGGAGGTGCCAAACACTGAAGCTTTCTTT. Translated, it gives CASSLEVPNTEAFF.

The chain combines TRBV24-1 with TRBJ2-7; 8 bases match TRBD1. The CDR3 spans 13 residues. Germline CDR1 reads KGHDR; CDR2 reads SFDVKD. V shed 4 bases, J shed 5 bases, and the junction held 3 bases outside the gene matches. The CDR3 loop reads CATSDRGLNEQYF. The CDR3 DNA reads TGTGCCACCAGTGACAGGGGGCTCAACGAGCAGTACTTC.

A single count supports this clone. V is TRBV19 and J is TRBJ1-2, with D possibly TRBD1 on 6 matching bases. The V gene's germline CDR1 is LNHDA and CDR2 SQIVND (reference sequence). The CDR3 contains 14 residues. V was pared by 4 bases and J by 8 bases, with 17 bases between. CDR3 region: CASSTRQGLPGYTF. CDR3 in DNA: TGTGCCAGTAGTACCCGGCAGGGGCTGCCCGGCTACACCTTC.

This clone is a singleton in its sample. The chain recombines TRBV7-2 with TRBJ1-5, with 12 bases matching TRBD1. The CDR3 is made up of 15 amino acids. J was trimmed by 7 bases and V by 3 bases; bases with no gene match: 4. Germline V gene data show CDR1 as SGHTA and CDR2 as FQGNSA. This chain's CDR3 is CASSLGQGARQPQHF. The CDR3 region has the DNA TGTGCCAGCAGCTTGGGACAGGGGGCGAGGCAGCCCCAGCATTTT.

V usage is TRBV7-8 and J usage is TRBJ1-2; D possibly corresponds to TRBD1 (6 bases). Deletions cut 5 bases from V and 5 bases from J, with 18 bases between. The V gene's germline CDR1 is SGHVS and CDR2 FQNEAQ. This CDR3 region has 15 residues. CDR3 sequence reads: CASSLPPGQQYGYTF. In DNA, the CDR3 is TGTGCCAGCAGCCTTCCTCCGGGACAACAATATGGCTACACCTTC.

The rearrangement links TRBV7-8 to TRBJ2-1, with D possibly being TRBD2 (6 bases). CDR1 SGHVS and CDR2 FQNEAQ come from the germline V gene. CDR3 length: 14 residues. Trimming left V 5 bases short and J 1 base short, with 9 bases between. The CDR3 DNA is TGTGCCAGCAGCATCGGGGGATCCTACAATGAGCAGTTCTTC. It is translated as CASSIGGSYNEQFF.

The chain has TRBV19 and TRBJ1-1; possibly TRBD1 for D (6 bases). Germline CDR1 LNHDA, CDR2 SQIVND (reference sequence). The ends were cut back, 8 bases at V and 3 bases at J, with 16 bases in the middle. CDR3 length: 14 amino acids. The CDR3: CASSRRGADTEAFF. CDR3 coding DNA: TGTGCCAGTTCCCGGCGGGGGGCTGACACTGAAGCTTTCTTT.

In DNA form, the CDR3 reads TGCGCCAGCAGCGAGCTAGCGGGAGCGAGGACCGGGGAGCTGTTTTTT. Amino acids: CASSELAGARTGELFF. The chain carries TRBV5-1 and TRBJ2-2; 10 nucleotides line up with TRBD2. Trimming removed 4 bases from V and 5 bases from J; junction bases left unmatched: 8. Germline CDR1 is SGHRS and CDR2 is YFSETQ. The CDR3 spans 16 residues.

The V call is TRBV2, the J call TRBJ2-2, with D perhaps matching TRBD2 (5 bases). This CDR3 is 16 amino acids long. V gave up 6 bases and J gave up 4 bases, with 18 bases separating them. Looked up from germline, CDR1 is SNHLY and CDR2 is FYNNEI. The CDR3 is CASSQDSFRVTGELFF. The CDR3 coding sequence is TGTGCCAGCAGCCAGGACTCCTTTCGGGTCACCGGGGAGCTGTTTTTT. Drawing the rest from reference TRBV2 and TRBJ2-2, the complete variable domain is EPEVTQTPSHQVTQMGQEVILRCVPISNHLYFYWYRQILGQKVEFLVSFYNNEISEKSEIFDDQFSVERPDGSNFTLKIRSTKLEDSAMYFCASSQDSFRVTGELFFGEGSRLTVL.

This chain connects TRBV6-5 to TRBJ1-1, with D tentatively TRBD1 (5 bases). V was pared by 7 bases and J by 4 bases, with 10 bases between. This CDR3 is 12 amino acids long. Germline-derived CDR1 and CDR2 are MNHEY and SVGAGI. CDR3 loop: CASIRGGTEAFF. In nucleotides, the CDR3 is TGTGCCAGCATTAGGGGTGGCACTGAAGCTTTCTTT.

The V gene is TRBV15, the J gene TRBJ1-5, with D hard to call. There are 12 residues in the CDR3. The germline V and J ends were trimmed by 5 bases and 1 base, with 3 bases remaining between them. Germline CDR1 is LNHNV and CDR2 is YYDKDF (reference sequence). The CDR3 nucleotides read TGTGCCACCAGCCAAAGCAATCAGCCCCAGCATTTT. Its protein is CATSQSNQPQHF. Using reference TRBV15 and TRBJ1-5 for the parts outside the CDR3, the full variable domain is DAMVIQNPRYQVTQFGKPVTLSCSQTLNHNVMYWYQQKSSQAPKLLFHYYDKDFNNEADTPDNFQSRRPNTSFCFLDIRSPGLGDTAMYLCATSQSNQPQHFGDGTRLSIL.

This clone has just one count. The CDR3 nucleotides are TGTGCCAGCAGCCAAGGCTACAGGGGGCAAAATCAGCCCCAGCATTTT. Protein: CASSQGYRGQNQPQHF. The chain carries TRBV4-2 and TRBJ1-5, with 9 bases lining up with TRBD1. CDR1 and CDR2 (germline): LGHNA, YNFKEQ. The CDR3 runs 16 residues. The trim removed 1 base at V and 4 bases at J, leaving 5 bases unmatched.

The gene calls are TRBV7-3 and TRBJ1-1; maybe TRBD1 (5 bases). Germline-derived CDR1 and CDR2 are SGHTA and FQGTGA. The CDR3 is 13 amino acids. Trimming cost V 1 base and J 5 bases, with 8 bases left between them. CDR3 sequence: CASSLSQGTEAFF. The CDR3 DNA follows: TGTGCCAGCAGCTTAAGTCAGGGTACTGAAGCTTTCTTT.

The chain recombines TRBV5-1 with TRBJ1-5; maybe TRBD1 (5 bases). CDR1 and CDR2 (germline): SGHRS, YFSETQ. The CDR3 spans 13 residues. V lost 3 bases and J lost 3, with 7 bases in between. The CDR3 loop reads CASSWGDNQPQHF. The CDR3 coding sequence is TGCGCCAGCAGCTGGGGGGACAATCAGCCCCAGCATTTT. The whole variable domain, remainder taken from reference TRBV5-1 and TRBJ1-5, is KAGVTQTPRYLIKTRGQQVTLSCSPISGHRSVSWYQQTPGQGLQFLFEYFSETQRNKGNFPGRFSGRQFSNSRSEMNVSTLELGDSALYLCASSWGDNQPQHFGDGTRLSIL.

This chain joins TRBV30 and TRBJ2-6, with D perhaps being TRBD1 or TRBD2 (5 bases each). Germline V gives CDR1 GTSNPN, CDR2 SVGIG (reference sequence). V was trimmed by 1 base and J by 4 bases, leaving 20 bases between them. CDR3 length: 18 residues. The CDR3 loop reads CAWSDLPTGLVGANVLTF. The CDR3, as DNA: TGTGCCTGGAGTGACCTCCCGACGGGGCTCGTCGGGGCCAACGTCCTGACTTTC.

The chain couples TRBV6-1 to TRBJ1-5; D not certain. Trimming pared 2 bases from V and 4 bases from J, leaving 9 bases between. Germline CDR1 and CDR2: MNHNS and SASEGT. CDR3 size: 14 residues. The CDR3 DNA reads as TGTGCCAGCAGTGAACTGGGGTTTAATCAGCCCCAGCATTTT. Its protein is CASSELGFNQPQHF.

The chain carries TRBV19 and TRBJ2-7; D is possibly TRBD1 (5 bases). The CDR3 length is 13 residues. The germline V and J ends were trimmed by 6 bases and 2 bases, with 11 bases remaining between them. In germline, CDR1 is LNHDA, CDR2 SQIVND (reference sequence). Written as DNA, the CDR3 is TGTGCCAGTAGCGTGGGCAGGGCCTACGAGCAGTACTTC. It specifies CASSVGRAYEQYF.